The rows below give T cell receptor beta chains drawn from one sample of a study of blood T cell repertoires in COVID-19. Data came from immunoSEQ multiplex PCR; TCRdb stores just in-frame clones and leaves some out. The table includes fewer than 400,000 clones, about four fifths detected once. Sequenced input: peripheral blood. The receptors shown here come from a young man with active or convalescent COVID-19. Both conserved end residues are trimmed from each CDR3. Fields, in order: V gene, CDR3 length, J gene, CDR3 protein.

v_gene: TRBV29-1; len: 12; j_gene: TRBJ1-2; CDR3aa: SVESWDRGYGYT
v_gene: TRBV11-3; len: 11; j_gene: TRBJ2-7; CDR3aa: ASSLSGAYEQY
v_gene: TRBV24-1; len: 14; j_gene: TRBJ2-1; CDR3aa: ATSDPTSGGAGEQF
v_gene: TRBV5-6; len: 11; j_gene: TRBJ1-1; CDR3aa: ASSPGRATEAF
v_gene: TRBV15; len: 13; j_gene: TRBJ1-5; CDR3aa: ATSRPGTGVRAQH
v_gene: TRBV6-5; len: 13; j_gene: TRBJ1-5; CDR3aa: ASSRGMAGDQPQH
v_gene: TRBV28; len: 12; j_gene: TRBJ1-5; CDR3aa: ASSPPLGTGVLH
v_gene: TRBV9; len: 13; j_gene: TRBJ2-7; CDR3aa: ASSVGQGNAYEQY
v_gene: TRBV6-6; len: 13; j_gene: TRBJ2-1; CDR3aa: ASSYSASGAGEQF
v_gene: TRBV28; len: 13; j_gene: TRBJ1-2; CDR3aa: ASSFAPQGWEGYT
v_gene: TRBV6-5; len: 11; j_gene: TRBJ2-7; CDR3aa: ASTSSGNYEQY
v_gene: TRBV5-1; len: 10; j_gene: TRBJ1-5; CDR3aa: ANVSGAQPQH
v_gene: TRBV6-2/TRBV6-3; len: 11; j_gene: TRBJ2-1; CDR3aa: ASSYSDSGKQF
v_gene: TRBV7-3; len: 13; j_gene: TRBJ2-2; CDR3aa: ASSLGAGNTGELF
v_gene: TRBV7-6; len: 13; j_gene: TRBJ1-4; CDR3aa: ASSWDSATNEKLF
v_gene: TRBV29-1; len: 10; j_gene: TRBJ1-1; CDR3aa: SVRRLNTEAF